This T cell receptor beta chain came from a study of cytomegalovirus exposure and HLA in healthy donors. V was clipped by 11 bases and J by 3 bases, with 11 bases between them. The CDR3 loop spans 12 amino acids. Looked up from germline, CDR1 is ENHRY and CDR2 is SYGVKD. The PCR made use of 60 Vbeta and 13 Jbeta primers. TCRdb keeps only in-frame clones here, not all; method: immunoSEQ multiplex PCR. The sample lists 160,000 or so clones, around 80% occurring once. This receptor was taken from a male donor in good health and CMV-seronegative. This chain links TRBV10-3 with TRBJ1-3, with a possible D match to TRBD1 (6 bases). Sequencing input: PBMCs. The CDR3 loop reads CALQGYGNTIYF. Written as DNA, the CDR3 is TGTGCCCTACAGGGTTATGGAAACACCATATATTTT.